The clone carrying this T cell receptor (beta chain) was counted a few times. The sample comes from a study of cytomegalovirus exposure and HLA in healthy donors. Use of 60 Vbeta and 13 Jbeta primers characterized the PCR. Here immunoSEQ multiplex PCR was the method, and the copy in TCRdb shows in-frame clones only, minus some. Among about 96,000 clones, 65% to 75% were seen once, and the ten largest hold roughly 3%. From germline, CDR1 is SQVTM and CDR2 ANQGSEA. With 6 bases clipped from V and 9 bases from J, the junction kept 15 bases outside the gene matches. The CDR3 is 15 residues long. The clonotype originates from a female donor in good health and CMV-seropositive. The sequenced sample consisted of PBMCs. The chain employs TRBV29-1 and TRBJ2-5, with 11 bases that match TRBD2. CDR3 DNA: TGCAGCGTCCTCCCCCGGACTAGCGGGTTCGGGTCCCAGTACTTC. Translating gives CSVLPRTSGFGSQYF.